This T cell receptor beta chain was found in a study of blood T cell repertoires in COVID-19. In the study overall: T cells, B-cell-depleted T cells, or PBMCs provided the cDNA or gDNA that served as material.

The CDR3 consists of 14 residues. V dropped 4 bases and J dropped 0 bases, with 10 bases sitting between them. CDR1 is SGHNT and CDR2 is YYREEE in the germline V gene (reference sequence). Original handling: Amplifying reference gene primers gave estimates of nucleated cell counts. TCRdb keeps only in-frame clones here, not all; method: immunoSEQ multiplex PCR. V and J calls and clone size come straight from that table; D and trimming were deduced from the DNA. Of about 130,000 clones listed, approximately 86% are singletons. This sequence was found in a woman aged 50 to 60 who had recovered from COVID-19. Sequenced material: PBMCs or T cells enriched from blood (not recorded which). The chain employs TRBV5-4 and TRBJ1-1; D possibly corresponds to TRBD1 (6 bases). CDR3 nucleotides: TGTGCCAGCAGCCCGAGGGACATGAACACTGAAGCTTTCTTT. This encodes CASSPRDMNTEAFF.